This TCR beta chain stems from a study of tumor-infiltrating T cells and Merkel cell polyomavirus. Study observations and caveats: Responses to Merkel cell polyomavirus epitopes besides one were not studied.

This clone was counted only a few times. Robust Merkel cell polyomavirus Large T antigen positivity by immunohistochemistry was seen in all patients' tumors. Assay used: immunoSEQ multiplex PCR; TCRdb lists only in-frame clones, some missing. The table shows around 1,000 clones, with around 88% occurring only once. The germline V gene has CDR1 SGHTA and CDR2 FQGNSA. The CDR3 sequence is 15 residues long. V lost 0 bases and J lost 7, with 13 bases in between. Sequencing was carried out using Merkel cell polyomavirus peptide tetramer+ CD8+ T cells sorted from blood. The rearrangement uses TRBV7-2 and TRBJ1-5; D uncertain. The TCR sequence derives from a man in his fifties or sixties with Merkel cell carcinoma. The CDR3, as DNA: TGTGCCAGCAGCTTAGCGAGGTCGGTAGGCCAGCCCCAGCATTTT. As protein: CASSLARSVGQPQHF.